This T cell receptor (beta chain) is from a study of cytomegalovirus exposure and HLA in healthy donors. Overall study context: Earlier sequencing of 150 million to 200 million T cells yielded 100 million to 140 million unique TCR beta sequences. Findings and caveats of the study: Most observed TCR sequences were rare, whereas some public TCRs were detected in many donors. Researchers reported that three CMV-associated chains were confirmed in vitro as CMV antigen-specific.

Germline V gives CDR1 MGHRA, CDR2 YSYEKL. Trimming took 4 bases from V and 6 from J; bases not matched to a gene: 9. The CDR3 consists of 15 residues. This clone was counted between two and nine times. What it binds is unknown. The PCR ran on 60 Vbeta and 13 Jbeta primers. Under the authors' procedure: There were 70 million to 95 million unique TCR beta chains by a later count, and 10 million to 12 million of them were shared. Some clones are missing from TCRdb's copy, which holds only in-frame ones; the method was immunoSEQ multiplex PCR. D and trimming were read from the DNA, whereas the V and J calls and clone size are those reported in that table. The sample carries some 150,000 clones, about 80% recorded once.

The sequencing input was PBMCs. V is TRBV4-1 and J is TRBJ1-5, with 7 nucleotides matching TRBD1. This clonotype was obtained from a man aged 25-40 years in good health and CMV-seronegative. The CDR3 is CASSPGTEDGQPQHF. The DNA for the CDR3 is TGCGCCAGCAGCCCCGGGACAGAGGACGGTCAGCCCCAGCATTTT.